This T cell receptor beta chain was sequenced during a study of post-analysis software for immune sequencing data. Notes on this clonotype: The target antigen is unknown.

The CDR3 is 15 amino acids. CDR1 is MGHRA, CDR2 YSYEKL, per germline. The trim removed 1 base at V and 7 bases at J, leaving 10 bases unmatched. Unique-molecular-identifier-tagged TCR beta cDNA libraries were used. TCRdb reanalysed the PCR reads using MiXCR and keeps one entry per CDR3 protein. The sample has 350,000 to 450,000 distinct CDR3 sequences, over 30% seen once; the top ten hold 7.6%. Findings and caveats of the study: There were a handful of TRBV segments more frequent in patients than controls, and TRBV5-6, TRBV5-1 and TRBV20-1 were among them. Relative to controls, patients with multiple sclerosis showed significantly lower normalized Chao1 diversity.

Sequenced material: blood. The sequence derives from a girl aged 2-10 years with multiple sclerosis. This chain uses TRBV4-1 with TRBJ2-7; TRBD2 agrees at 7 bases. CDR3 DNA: TGCGCCAGCAGCCAAGTTCTGCGGGAGAACTATGAGCAGTACTTC. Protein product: CASSQVLRENYEQYF.